This TCR beta chain was identified in a study of tumor and adjacent non-tumor tissue in lung cancer. Study-wide background: The cohort had approximately 12 adenocarcinoma, a couple of squamous cell and 1 small cell patients. Approximately 4 million productive TCRbeta reads were obtained per sample on average. Broader study findings: Patients with more diverse tumor TCRs had worse survival.

A remark on this clonotype: Its antigen is not identified. At one end the junction does not follow the germline gene, possibly because of a read error.

The CDR3 is made up of 13 amino acids. Germline CDR1 is SGHAT and CDR2 is FQNNGV. Three rounds of nested PCR, following a modified ARM-PCR protocol, produced the TCRbeta library. Via MiXCR, TCRdb re-called the multiplex PCR reads, giving one row per CDR3 protein. This table has 100,000 or so distinct CDR3 sequences, approximately 65% appearing once. No cell sorting was done before RNA was extracted from the tissue. This non-tumor lung sample came from over 3 cm beyond the tumor edge. The gene calls are TRBV11-2 and TRBJ2-7; 7 bases line up with TRBD2. Sequencing input: distant non-tumor lung tissue. This sequence originates from a man aged 30 to 45 with non-small cell lung cancer. Here the CDR3 DNA reads TGTGCCAACAGCCTCACTAGCGCGGGCGAGCAGTACTTC. Protein sequence: CANSLTSAGEQYF.